This T cell receptor beta chain was captured in a study of cytomegalovirus exposure and HLA in healthy donors. J was trimmed by 1 base and V by 6 bases; bases with no gene match: 1. The CDR3 spans 13 residues. Germline-derived CDR1 and CDR2 are SGHRS and YFSETQ. A remark on this clone: Its antigen remains unidentified.

The donors were in the approximately 120-subject validation cohort; that cohort was separate from the approximately 670-subject first cohort. The repertoire was sequenced with immunoSEQ multiplex PCR; TCRdb's copy has only in-frame clones and lacks some. The sample carries more than 95,000 clones, about 94% recorded once. Study-wide results and limits: The study recorded more than 150 TCR beta chains that were cytomegalovirus-associated. There were some public TCRs occurring in many donors, but most TCR sequences were rare. It was found in a later analysis that first-cohort TCR clusters tended to co-occur in the 90 to 150 validation repertoires.

The chain joins TRBV5-1 to TRBJ2-3, with 8 bases lining up with TRBD2. The source material was PBMCs. The sequence was collected from a woman under 30 in good health and CMV-seronegative. CDR3 sequence reads: CASNGGGTDTQYF. DNA for the CDR3: TGCGCCAGCAACGGGGGGGGCACAGATACGCAGTATTTT.